This T cell receptor (beta chain) emerged from a study of shared clonotypes between healthy human individuals. Libraries were prepared by immunoSEQ multiplex PCR; TCRdb keeps only in-frame clonotypes and omits some of them. Of 2 million to 3 million clones listed, roughly 93% were seen once; the top ten hold approximately 0.37%. Sequencing used naive CD4+ T cells from PBMCs. Subset of the sample: CD45RA+ positively selected. This clonotype was sampled from a young man in good health. Some clones in this sample may be carry-over from other donors' samples.

The CDR3 spells CASSLRRAGYNEQFF. In DNA, the CDR3 is TGCGCCAGCAGCCTCCGGAGGGCCGGGTACAATGAGCAGTTCTTC. The rearrangement joins TRBV4-1 to TRBJ2-1; maybe TRBD2 (6 bases). V was pared by 4 bases and J by 4 bases, with 14 bases between. The CDR3 has 15 amino acids. CDR1 is MGHRA, CDR2 YSYEKL, per germline.